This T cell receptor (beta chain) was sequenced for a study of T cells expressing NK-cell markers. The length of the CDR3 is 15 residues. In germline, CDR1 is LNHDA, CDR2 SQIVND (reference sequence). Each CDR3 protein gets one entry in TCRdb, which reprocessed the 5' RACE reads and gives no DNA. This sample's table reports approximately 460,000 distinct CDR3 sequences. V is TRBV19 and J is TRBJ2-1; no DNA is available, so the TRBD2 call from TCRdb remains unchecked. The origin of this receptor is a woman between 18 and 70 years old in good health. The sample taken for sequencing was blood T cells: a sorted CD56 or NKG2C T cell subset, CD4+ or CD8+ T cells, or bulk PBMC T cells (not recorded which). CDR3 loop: CASSVLAGKYNEQFF.